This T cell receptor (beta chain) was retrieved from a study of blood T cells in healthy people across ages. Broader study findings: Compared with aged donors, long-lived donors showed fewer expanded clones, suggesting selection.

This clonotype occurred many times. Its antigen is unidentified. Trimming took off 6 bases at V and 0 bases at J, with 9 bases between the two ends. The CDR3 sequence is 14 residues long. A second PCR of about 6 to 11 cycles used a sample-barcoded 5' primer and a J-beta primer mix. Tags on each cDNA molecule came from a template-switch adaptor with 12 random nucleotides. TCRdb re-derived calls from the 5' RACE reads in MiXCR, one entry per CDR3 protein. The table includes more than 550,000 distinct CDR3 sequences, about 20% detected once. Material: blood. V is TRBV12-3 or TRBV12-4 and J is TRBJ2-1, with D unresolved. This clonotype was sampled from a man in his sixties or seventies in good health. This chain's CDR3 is CASSFQTSYNEQFF. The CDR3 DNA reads TGTGCCAGCAGCTTTCAAACCTCCTACAATGAGCAGTTCTTC.